The clone carrying this TCR beta chain was observed a handful of times. Its antigen is as yet unknown. The data stem from a study of identical twins. Study results and limitations: The conclusions drew on cross-sectional statistical analysis instead of tracking the same donors.

Template switching added a universal primer site; cDNA carried unique molecular identifiers. Each CDR3 protein gets one entry after TCRdb re-called the 5' RACE reads with MiXCR. This sample has about 480,000 distinct CDR3 sequences, with approximately 14% found just once. The data also belong to a second study, concerning yellow fever vaccine responses in identical twins.

Input material: CD4+ T cells sorted from blood. This receptor was identified in a woman aged 18-29 years in good health.

CDR3 DNA: TGCAGTGCCCAACCGGGGGGGCGCACAGATACGCAGTATTTT. Its translation is CSAQPGGRTDTQYF. The chain recombines TRBV20-1 with TRBJ2-3; 8 nucleotides agree with TRBD2. The trim removed 6 bases at V and 1 base at J, leaving 6 bases unmatched. Germline V gene data show CDR1 as DFQATT and CDR2 as SNEGSKA (reference sequence). The CDR3 is 14 residues long.